The T cell receptor (beta chain) described here comes from a study of human T cells and chemical hapten exposure (dated by TCRdb to the early 2020s). For the wider study: For sensitization, 2% DPC in acetone was applied to a 2 cm by 2 cm area of upper inner arm skin. Patch testing was done on the upper back using Finn chambers containing 0.01% DPC, and results were scored after 6 days according to International Contact Dermatitis Research Group standards. The study tracked peripheral blood TCR repertoire changes in vivo during primary and secondary sensitization to the hapten diphenylcyclopropenone (DPC) in alopecia patients. Blood was sampled from patients pre-sensitization (week 0) and at 2, 6 and about 24 weeks after DPC sensitization. Libraries were pooled for sequencing, and per-sample TCR yields varied mainly because of small differences in library volumes within the pool. Roughly 30 alopecia patients provided blood for TCR sequencing at one to four time points (pre-sensitization, 2, 6 and 24 weeks). Most of the patients in the cohort were female, and the cohort covered alopecia areata with under or over 50% scalp involvement, alopecia totalis and alopecia universalis. Weekly therapeutic DPC doses were additionally applied to the scalp of patients throughout the roughly 23-week study period.

Overall results and qualifications from the work: Significantly more large CDR3 similarity clusters were formed by expanded TCRs than by pre-sensitization or healthy control sets, consistent with antigen-driven responses. Because all patients had alopecia, a presumed autoimmune disease, the immune response of the patients might differ from that of healthy individuals. Patch test score correlated positively with the number of PT1 expanded TCRs, reaching significance at thresholds 8, 16 and 32 but not at 4. After repeated subsampling, the strength of the expansion versus patch-test correlation and the threshold at which it became significant changed. No change with DPC sensitization was found in the number of TCRs above 1 in 1000 frequency, and no evidence of global repertoire structure alterations was found.

Libraries were prepared through RACE. Sequenced using a NextSeq 500. During library preparation, unique molecular identifiers were attached to individual cDNA molecules so that TCRs could be counted quantitatively and reproducibly. Each blood RNA sample was used to sequence both TCR alpha and TCR beta chains. As for how the authors treated the data: The median number of TCRs per sample was roughly 94,000, ranging from roughly 20,000 to 700,000. The Decombinator software suite was used to annotate the V, J and CDR3 of the TCR reads. For PS versus PT1 abundance plots, all samples were subsampled to the same number of TCRs (28,000). TCRs were defined as expanded if absent before sensitization and observed at least eight times at the 2-week time point. TCRdb passed the public sequencing reads through fastp at Q25 and MiXCR, retaining productive beta sequences. Rows with one shared CDR3 protein collapse into an entry with the most common genes and DNA. TCRdb, rather than the study authors, made the V and J calls. The sample contains a few hundred thousand distinct CDR3 sequences, about 6% of them found a single time. 4.5% to 6% of the sample is held by the ten biggest clonotypes.

What the time point label conveys for this sample: patch test 2, 6 weeks after DPC sensitization. The sample's treatment or condition label is to be understood as: therapeutic diphenylcyclopropenone sensitization with weekly scalp DPC. Blood at each patch-test visit was drawn before the patch test was applied. To be eligible, patients had to be aged 18 to 70, diagnosed with alopecia and judged suitable for DPC therapy, while pregnant patients were excluded. Total RNA was isolated from unfractionated whole blood collected in Tempus Blood RNA tubes. This clonotype was picked up many times. No antigen is known for it. No base-level quality is on record; no much larger clone is a single base apart. The sequence was obtained from a woman aged 18-30 years with alopecia areata. Some clones in this sample may be carry-over from other donors' samples. The sequenced sample was whole blood, obtained in connection with sensitization to the hapten diphenylcyclopropenone (DPC).

The DNA reads TGTGCCAGCAGGGAGGGGGCGATTAATGAAAAACTGTTTTTT. Its translation reads: CASREGAINEKLFF. The rearrangement joined TRBV6-1 to TRBJ1-4, with 7 middle bases fitting TRBD1. From a lookup of the germline V gene, CDR1 and CDR2 are MNHNS and SASEGT. Inclusive of the bounding cysteine and phenylalanine, the CDR3 is 14 residues long. Here the CDR3 DNA is all that survives: 42 bases in frame from base 1. Trimming takes 6 bases off V and 4 bases off J; junction bases not matched to a gene: 5.